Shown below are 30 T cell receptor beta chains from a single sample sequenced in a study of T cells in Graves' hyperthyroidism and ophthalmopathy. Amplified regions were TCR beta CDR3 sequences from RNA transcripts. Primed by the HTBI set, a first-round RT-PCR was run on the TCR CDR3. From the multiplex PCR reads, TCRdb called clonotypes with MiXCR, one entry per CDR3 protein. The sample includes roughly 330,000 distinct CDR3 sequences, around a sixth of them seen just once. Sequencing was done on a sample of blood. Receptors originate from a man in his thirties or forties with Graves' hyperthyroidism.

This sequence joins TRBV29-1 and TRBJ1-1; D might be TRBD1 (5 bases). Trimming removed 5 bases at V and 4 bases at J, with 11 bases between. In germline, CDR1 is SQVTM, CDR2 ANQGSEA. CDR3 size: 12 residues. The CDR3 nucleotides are TGCAGCGTTAACGGGGCGATCACTGAAGCTTTCTTT. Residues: CSVNGAITEAFF.

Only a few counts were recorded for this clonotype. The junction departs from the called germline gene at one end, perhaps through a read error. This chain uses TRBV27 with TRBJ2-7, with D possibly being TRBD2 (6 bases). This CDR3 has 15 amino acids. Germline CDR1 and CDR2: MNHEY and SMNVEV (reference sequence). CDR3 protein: CASSSVGAGSYGQYF. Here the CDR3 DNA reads TGTGCCAGCAGCTCCGTAGGAGCGGGCTCCTACGGGCAGTACTTC.

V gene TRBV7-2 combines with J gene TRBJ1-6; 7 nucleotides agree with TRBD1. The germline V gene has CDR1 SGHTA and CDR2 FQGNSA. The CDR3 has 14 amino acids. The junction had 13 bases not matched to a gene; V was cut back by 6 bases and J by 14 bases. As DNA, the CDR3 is TGTGCCAGCAGTCAGCGACAGGGAAGCGGAACCCTCCACTTT. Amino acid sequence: CASSQRQGSGTLHF.

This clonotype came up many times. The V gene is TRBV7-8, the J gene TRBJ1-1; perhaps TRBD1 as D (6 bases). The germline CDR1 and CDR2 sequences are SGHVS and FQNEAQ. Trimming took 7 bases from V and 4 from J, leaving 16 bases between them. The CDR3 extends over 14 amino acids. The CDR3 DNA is TGTGCCAGCATCCAAAGGGTAGGGGGCACTGAAGCTTTCTTT. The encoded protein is CASIQRVGGTEAFF. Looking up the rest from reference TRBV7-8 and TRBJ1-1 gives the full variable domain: GAGVSQSPRYKVAKRGQDVALRCDPISGHVSLFWYQQALGQGPEFLTYFQNEAQLDKSGLPSDRFFAERPEGSVSTLKIQRTQQEDSAVYLCASIQRVGGTEAFFGQGTRLTVV.

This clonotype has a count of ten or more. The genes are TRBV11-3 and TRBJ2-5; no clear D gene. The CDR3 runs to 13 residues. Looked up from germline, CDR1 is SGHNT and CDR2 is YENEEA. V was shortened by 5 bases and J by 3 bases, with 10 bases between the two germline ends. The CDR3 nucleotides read TGTGCCAGCAGCGGGAACCAAAAAGAGACCCAGTACTTC. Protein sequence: CASSGNQKETQYF. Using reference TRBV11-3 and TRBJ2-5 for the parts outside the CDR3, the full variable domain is EAGVVQSPRYKIIEKKQPVAFWCNPISGHNTLYWYLQNLGQGPELLIRYENEEAVDDSQLPKDRFSAERLKGVDSTLKIQPAELGDSAVYLCASSGNQKETQYFGPGTRLLVL.

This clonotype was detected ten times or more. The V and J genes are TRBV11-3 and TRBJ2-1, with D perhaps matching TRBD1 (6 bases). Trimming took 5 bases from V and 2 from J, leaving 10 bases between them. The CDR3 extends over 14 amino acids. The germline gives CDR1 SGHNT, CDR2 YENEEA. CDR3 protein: CASSLRGTYNEQFF. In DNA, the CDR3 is TGTGCCAGCAGCCTAAGGGGGACCTACAATGAGCAGTTCTTC.

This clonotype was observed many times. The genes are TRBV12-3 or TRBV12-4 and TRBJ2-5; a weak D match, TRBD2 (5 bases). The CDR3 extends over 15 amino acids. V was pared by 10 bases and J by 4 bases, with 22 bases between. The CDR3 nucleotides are TGTGCCACCTCCCCCCCGGCCACGGCGGGAGAGACCCAGTACTTC. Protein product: CATSPPATAGETQYF.

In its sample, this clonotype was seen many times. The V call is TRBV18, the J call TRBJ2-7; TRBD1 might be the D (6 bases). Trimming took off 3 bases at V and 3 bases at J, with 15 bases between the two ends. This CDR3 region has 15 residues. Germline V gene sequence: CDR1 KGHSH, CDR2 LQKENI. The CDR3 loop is CASSPTQGTVYEQYF. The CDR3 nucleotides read TGTGCCAGCTCACCCACCCAGGGGACCGTCTACGAGCAGTACTTC.

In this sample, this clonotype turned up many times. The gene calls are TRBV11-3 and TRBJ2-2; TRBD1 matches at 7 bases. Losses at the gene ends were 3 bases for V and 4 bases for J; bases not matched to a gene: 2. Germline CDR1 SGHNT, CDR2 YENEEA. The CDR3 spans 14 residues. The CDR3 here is CASSFDRATGELFF. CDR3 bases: TGTGCCAGCAGCTTCGACAGGGCCACCGGGGAGCTGTTTTTT.

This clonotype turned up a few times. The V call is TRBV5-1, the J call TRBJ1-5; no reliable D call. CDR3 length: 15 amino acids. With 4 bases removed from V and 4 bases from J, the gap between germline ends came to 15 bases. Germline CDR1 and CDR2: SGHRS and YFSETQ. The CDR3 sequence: CASSRLGGRNQPQHF. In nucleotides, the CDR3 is TGCGCCAGCAGCCGCCTGGGAGGGAGGAATCAGCCCCAGCATTTT.

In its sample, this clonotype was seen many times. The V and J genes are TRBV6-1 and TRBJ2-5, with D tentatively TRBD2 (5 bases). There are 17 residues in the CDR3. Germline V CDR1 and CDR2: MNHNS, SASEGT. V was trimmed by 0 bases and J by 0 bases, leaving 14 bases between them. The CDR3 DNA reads TGTGCCAGCAGTGAAGCGGCGGGCGGAGCGTACCAAGAGACCCAGTACTTC. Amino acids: CASSEAAGGAYQETQYF.

CDR3 in amino acids: CASSLGGLGKNEQFF. CDR3 nucleotide sequence: TGTGCCAGCAGCTTAGGAGGGTTGGGAAAAAATGAGCAGTTCTTC. The gene calls are TRBV13 and TRBJ2-1; D call uncertain. The CDR3 loop spans 15 amino acids. Germline-derived CDR1 and CDR2 are PRHDT and FYEKMQ (reference sequence). Trimming took 0 bases from V and 7 from J, leaving 13 bases between them.

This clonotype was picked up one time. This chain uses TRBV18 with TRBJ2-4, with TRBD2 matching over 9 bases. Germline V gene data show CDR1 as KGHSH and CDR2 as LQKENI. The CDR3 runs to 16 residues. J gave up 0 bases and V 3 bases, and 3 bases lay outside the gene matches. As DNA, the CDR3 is TGTGCCAGCTCACCCCGGACTAGCGTAGCCAAAAACATTCAGTACTTC. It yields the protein CASSPRTSVAKNIQYF. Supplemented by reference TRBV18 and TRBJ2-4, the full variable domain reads NAGVMQNPRHLVRRRGQEARLRCSPMKGHSHVYWYRQLPEEGLKFMVYLQKENIIDESGMPKERFSAEFPKEGPSILRIQQVVRGDSAAYFCASSPRTSVAKNIQYFGAGTRLSVL.

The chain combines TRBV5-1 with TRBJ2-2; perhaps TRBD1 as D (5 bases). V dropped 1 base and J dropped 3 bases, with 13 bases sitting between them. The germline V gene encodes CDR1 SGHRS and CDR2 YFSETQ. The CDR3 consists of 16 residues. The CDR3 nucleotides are TGCGCCAGCAGCTTGATTTGGGGCGCCGACACCGGGGAGCTGTTTTTT. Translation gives CASSLIWGADTGELFF.

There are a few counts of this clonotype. CDR3 DNA sequence: TGTGCCAGCAGTTACCGCCGGACTAGCGGGAGTTTCCACGAGCAGTACTTC. Residues: CASSYRRTSGSFHEQYF. J is TRBJ2-7 and V is TRBV6-2 or TRBV6-3, with 13 nucleotides matching TRBD2. The CDR3 spans 17 residues. Germline V gene sequence: CDR1 MNHEY, CDR2 SVGEGT. V gave up 2 bases and J gave up 5 bases; unmatched junction bases: 9.

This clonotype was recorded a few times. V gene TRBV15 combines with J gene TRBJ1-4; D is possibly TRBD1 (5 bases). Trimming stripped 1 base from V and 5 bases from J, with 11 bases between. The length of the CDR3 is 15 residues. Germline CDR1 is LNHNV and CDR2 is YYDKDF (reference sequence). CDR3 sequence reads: CATSRVIRENEKLFF. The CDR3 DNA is TGTGCCACCAGCAGAGTTATCAGGGAAAATGAAAAACTGTTTTTT.

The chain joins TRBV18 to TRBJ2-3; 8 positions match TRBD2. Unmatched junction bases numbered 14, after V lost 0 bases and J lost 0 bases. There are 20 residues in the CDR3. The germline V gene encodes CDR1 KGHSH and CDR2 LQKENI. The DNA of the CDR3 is TGTGCCAGCTCACCACCCGTCCCCGGGAGGGAATACTCTAGCACAGATACGCAGTATTTT. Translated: CASSPPVPGREYSSTDTQYF.

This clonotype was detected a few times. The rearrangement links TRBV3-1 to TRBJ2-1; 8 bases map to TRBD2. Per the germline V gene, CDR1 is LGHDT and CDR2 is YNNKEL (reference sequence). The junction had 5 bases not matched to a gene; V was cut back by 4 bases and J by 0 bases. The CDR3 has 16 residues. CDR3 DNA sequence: TGTGCCAGCAGCCGTACGGGACTAGGCTCCTACAATGAGCAGTTCTTC. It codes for CASSRTGLGSYNEQFF.

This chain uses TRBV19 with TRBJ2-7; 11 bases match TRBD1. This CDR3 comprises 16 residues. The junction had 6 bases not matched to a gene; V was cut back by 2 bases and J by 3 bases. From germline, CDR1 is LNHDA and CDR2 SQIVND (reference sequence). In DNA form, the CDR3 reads TGTGCCAGTAGTATATCTGGGACAGGGGGTTTCTACGAGCAGTACTTC. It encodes CASSISGTGGFYEQYF.

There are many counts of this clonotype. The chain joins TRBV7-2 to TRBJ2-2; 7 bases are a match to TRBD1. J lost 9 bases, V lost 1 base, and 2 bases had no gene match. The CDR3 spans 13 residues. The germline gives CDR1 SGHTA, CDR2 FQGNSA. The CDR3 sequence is CASSLGTGRELFF. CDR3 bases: TGTGCCAGCAGCTTAGGGACAGGCCGGGAGCTGTTTTTT.

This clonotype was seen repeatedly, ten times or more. DNA for the CDR3: TGTGCCAGCAGTACTGTAAACATGTTTATCGGGCAGTTCTTC. This encodes CASSTVNMFIGQFF. The V and J genes are TRBV12-3 or TRBV12-4 and TRBJ2-1; no reliable D call. V lost 5 bases to trimming and J lost 12 bases, with 20 bases between them. CDR3 length: 14 residues.

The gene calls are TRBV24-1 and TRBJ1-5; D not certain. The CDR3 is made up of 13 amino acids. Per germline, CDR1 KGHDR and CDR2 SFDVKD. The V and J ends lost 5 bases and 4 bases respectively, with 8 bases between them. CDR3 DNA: TGTGCCACCAGTGTAAATCAAAATCAGCCCCAGCATTTT. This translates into CATSVNQNQPQHF.

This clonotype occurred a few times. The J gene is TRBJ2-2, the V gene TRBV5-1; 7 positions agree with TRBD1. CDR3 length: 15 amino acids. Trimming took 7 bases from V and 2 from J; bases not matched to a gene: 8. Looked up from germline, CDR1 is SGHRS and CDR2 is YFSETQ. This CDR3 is CASCRDSSNTGELFF. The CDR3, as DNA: TGCGCCAGCTGCCGGGACAGCTCAAACACCGGGGAGCTGTTTTTT.

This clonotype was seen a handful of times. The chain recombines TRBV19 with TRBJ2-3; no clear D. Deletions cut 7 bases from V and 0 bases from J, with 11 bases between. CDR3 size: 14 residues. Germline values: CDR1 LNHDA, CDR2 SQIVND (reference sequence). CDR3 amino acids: CASTEQPSTDTQYF. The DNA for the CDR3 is TGTGCCAGTACCGAGCAGCCTAGCACAGATACGCAGTATTTT.

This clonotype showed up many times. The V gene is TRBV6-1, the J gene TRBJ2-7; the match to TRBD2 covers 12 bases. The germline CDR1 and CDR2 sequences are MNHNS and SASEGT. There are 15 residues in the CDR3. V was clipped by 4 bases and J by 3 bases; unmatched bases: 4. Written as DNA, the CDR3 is TGTGCCAGCAGTGCCCCGACTAGCGGGAGCTACGAGCAGTACTTC. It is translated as CASSAPTSGSYEQYF.

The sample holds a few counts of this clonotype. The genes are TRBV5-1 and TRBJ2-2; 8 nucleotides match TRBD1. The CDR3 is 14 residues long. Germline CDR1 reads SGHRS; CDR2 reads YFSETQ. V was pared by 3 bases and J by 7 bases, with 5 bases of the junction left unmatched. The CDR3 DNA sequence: TGCGCCAGCAGCTCCTCAGGGGGCGGCGGGGAGCTGTTTTTT. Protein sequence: CASSSSGGGGELFF. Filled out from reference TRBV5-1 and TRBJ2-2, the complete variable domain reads KAGVTQTPRYLIKTRGQQVTLSCSPISGHRSVSWYQQTPGQGLQFLFEYFSETQRNKGNFPGRFSGRQFSNSRSEMNVSTLELGDSALYLCASSSSGGGGELFFGEGSRLTVL.

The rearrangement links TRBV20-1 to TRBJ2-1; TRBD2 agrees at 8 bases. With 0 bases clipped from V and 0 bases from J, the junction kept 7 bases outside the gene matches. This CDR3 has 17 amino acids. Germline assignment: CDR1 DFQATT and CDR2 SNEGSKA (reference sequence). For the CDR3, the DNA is TGCAGTGCTAGAGATGCTAGCGGGTATAGCTCCTACAATGAGCAGTTCTTC. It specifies CSARDASGYSSYNEQFF.

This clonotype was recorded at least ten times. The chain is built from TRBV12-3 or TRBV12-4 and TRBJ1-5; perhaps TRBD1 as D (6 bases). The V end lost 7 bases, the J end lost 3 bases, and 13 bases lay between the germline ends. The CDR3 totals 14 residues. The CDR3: CASTYGGLNQPQHF. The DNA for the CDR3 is TGTGCCAGCACCTATGGGGGCCTCAATCAGCCCCAGCATTTT.

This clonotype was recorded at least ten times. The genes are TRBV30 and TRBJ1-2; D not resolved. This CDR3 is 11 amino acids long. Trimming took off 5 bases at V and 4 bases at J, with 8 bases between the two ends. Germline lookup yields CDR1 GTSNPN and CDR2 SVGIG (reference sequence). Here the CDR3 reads CAWDWAYGYTF. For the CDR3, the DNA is TGTGCCTGGGACTGGGCCTATGGCTACACCTTC.

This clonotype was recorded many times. DNA for the CDR3: TGTGCCAGCAGGTTGAAAGGGAATGAGGCCTCATTCGTGGAGCTGTTTTTT. Translating gives CASRLKGNEASFVELFF. The chain combines TRBV7-9 with TRBJ2-2; D ambiguous. Germline CDR1 reads SEHNR; CDR2 reads FQNEAQ (reference sequence). This CDR3 contains 17 residues. V lost 6 bases and J 10 bases, leaving 27 bases between the germline ends. The variable domain in full, with the rest retrieved from reference TRBV7-9 and TRBJ2-2, is DTGVSQNPRHKITKRGQNVTFRCDPISEHNRLYWYRQTLGQGPEFLTYFQNEAQLEKSRLLSDRFSAERPKGSFSTLEIQRTEQGDSAMYLCASRLKGNEASFVELFFGEGSRLTVL.